This TCR beta chain stems from a study of T-cell reconstitution after alpha-beta-depleted transplantation in children. Study-level results: At the one-year point after transplant, T-cell counts and TCRbeta diversity were found to come mostly from T cells that had been newly produced. There were reportedly several hundred expanded graft clones from which alpha-beta T cells came about two months after transplant. Several patients had high TCRbeta diversity at day 60; it came from surviving recipient T cells and thymic progenitors.

Remarks on this clonotype: Antigen specificity is unknown.

During its preparation, the TCRbeta library received unique molecular identifiers. From the PCR reads, TCRdb called clonotypes with MiXCR, one entry per CDR3 protein. The sample records 480,000 or so distinct CDR3 sequences, about 10% being singletons. This receptor was obtained from a child aged 2 to 9 with inherited bone marrow failure, due to receive a stem cell transplant. Sequencing used PBMCs, obtained before TCRalphabeta/CD19-depleted stem cell transplant.

The CDR3 sequence is CASSASRVSSYEQYF. CDR3 nucleotides: TGTGCCAGCAGCGCGAGTCGCGTTAGCTCCTACGAGCAGTACTTC. The chain is built from TRBV11-2 and TRBJ2-7; D is unclear. The germline gives CDR1 SGHAT, CDR2 FQNNGV. V lost 5 bases and J 0 bases, leaving 14 bases between the germline ends. The length of the CDR3 is 15 residues.